This entry lists 24 T cell receptor beta chains sequenced from one sample in a study of cytomegalovirus exposure and HLA in healthy donors. PCR primers comprised 60 Vbeta and 13 Jbeta primers. Repertoires were generated with immunoSEQ multiplex PCR, while TCRdb's copy carries only in-frame clones and drops some. Found here are approximately 120,000 clones; the top ten clones hold over 2%. Input material: PBMCs. Every receptor here comes from a man between 35 and 55 years old in good health and CMV-seronegative.

The rearrangement joins TRBV27 to TRBJ2-3, with 11 bases aligning to TRBD2. The CDR3 runs to 15 residues. J gave up 3 bases and V 7 bases, and 6 bases lay outside the gene matches. Germline lookup yields CDR1 MNHEY and CDR2 SMNVEV (reference sequence). CDR3 coding DNA: TGTGCCAGCACTCCAGCTAGCGGGGGGACAGATACGCAGTATTTT. Its protein product is CASTPASGGTDTQYF.

A word on this clone: The junction departs from germline at one end; a sequencing error may be responsible. Other nucleotide sequences in the sample specify the same CDR3. The V and J genes are TRBV9 and TRBJ2-3, with 8 nucleotides matching TRBD2. CDR1 and CDR2 from the germline V gene are SGDLS and YYNGEE. The CDR3 runs to 15 residues. This chain's CDR3 is CASSGGHPYTDTQYF. The CDR3 region has the DNA TGCGCCAGCAGCGGGGGACACCCTTATACAGATACGCAGTATTTT.

J is TRBJ1-2 and V is TRBV5-1; a weak D match, TRBD1 (6 bases). CDR3 size: 14 residues. Germline assignment: CDR1 SGHRS and CDR2 YFSETQ. Trimming took off 0 bases at V and 7 bases at J, with 13 bases between the two ends. In DNA, the CDR3 is TGCGCCAGCAGCTTGGAGGGGGTGTTTGGTGGCTACACCTTC. Translated, it gives CASSLEGVFGGYTF.

V and J are TRBV2 and TRBJ2-7; 13 bases are a match to TRBD2. Germline V CDR1 and CDR2: SNHLY, FYNNEI. J lost 6 bases, V lost 5 bases, and 10 bases had no gene match. CDR3 length equals 16 residues. The CDR3 loop is CASSFSGTSGNFEQYF. For the CDR3, the DNA is TGTGCCAGCAGTTTTTCCGGGACTAGCGGGAATTTCGAGCAGTACTTC.

The chain couples TRBV9 to TRBJ2-5; 8 nucleotides match TRBD2. The junction had 12 bases not matched to a gene; V was cut back by 4 bases and J by 10 bases. Germline values: CDR1 SGDLS, CDR2 YYNGEE. The CDR3 covers 14 residues. The DNA for the CDR3 is TGTGCCAGCAGCCGTAGTGGTGGAACTAGCGGCCAGTACTTC. Translated, it gives CASSRSGGTSGQYF.

V is TRBV6-6 and J is TRBJ1-3, with TRBD1 identical over 7 bases. V gave up 6 bases and J gave up 4 bases; unmatched junction bases: 6. The germline V gene has CDR1 MNHNY and CDR2 SVGAGI (reference sequence). This CDR3 is built from 14 residues. The CDR3 bases are TGTGCCAGCAGAACGACAGGGCACGGAAACACCATATATTTT. The encoded protein is CASRTTGHGNTIYF.

The rearrangement uses TRBV6-6 and TRBJ2-1; 10 positions agree with TRBD2. In germline, CDR1 is MNHNY, CDR2 SVGAGI (reference sequence). V gave up 7 bases and J gave up 0 bases; unmatched junction bases: 6. This CDR3 comprises 16 residues. This chain's CDR3 is CASTSGTSDSYNEQFF. For the CDR3, the DNA is TGTGCCAGCACCTCCGGGACTAGCGACTCCTACAATGAGCAGTTCTTC.

Concerning this clone: One end of the junction does not line up with germline, which may come from a read error. CDR3 sequence: CASSVTGDSDYGYTF. The CDR3 region has the DNA TGTGCCAGCAGCGTAACGGGGGACAGTGACTATGGCTACACCTTC. The chain links TRBV7-3 to TRBJ1-2; 7 positions match TRBD1. Germline V gene sequence: CDR1 SGHTA, CDR2 FQGTGA. This CDR3 region has 15 residues.

The V gene is TRBV7-2, the J gene TRBJ2-5, with TRBD1 identical over 7 bases. J was trimmed by 5 bases and V by 8 bases; bases with no gene match: 5. The CDR3 is 12 residues long. The germline CDR1 and CDR2 sequences are SGHTA and FQGNSA. CDR3 sequence reads: CASQGVGETQYF. The CDR3 bases are TGTGCCAGCCAGGGGGTCGGGGAGACCCAGTACTTC.

This chain links TRBV11-1 with TRBJ2-7; 9 nucleotides line up with TRBD1. With 5 bases clipped from V and 5 bases from J, the junction kept 1 base outside the gene matches. The CDR3 is 12 amino acids. Germline V gives CDR1 SGHAT, CDR2 FQDESV (reference sequence). DNA for the CDR3: TGTGCCAGCAGCAGGGACAGGGACGAGCAGTACTTC. Translated: CASSRDRDEQYF.

J is TRBJ2-1 and V is TRBV2; tentative D call: TRBD1 (5 bases). V shed 6 bases and J shed 6 bases, with 12 bases lying between them. Germline-derived CDR1 and CDR2 are SNHLY and FYNNEI. The CDR3 has 13 amino acids. CDR3 residues: CASSLGQANEQFF. CDR3 coding DNA: TGTGCCAGCAGCCTGGGGCAGGCCAATGAGCAGTTCTTC.

A note on this clone: Distinct nucleotide sequences in the sample also encode this CDR3. The V call is TRBV28, the J call TRBJ1-4; D ambiguous. The CDR3 totals 14 residues. Germline V gives CDR1 MDHEN, CDR2 SYDVKM. Trimming took off 5 bases at V and 8 bases at J, with 15 bases between the two ends. The CDR3 DNA reads as TGTGCCAGCAGTCAAGAAAATTCCAGGGAAAAACTGTTTTTT. Amino acid sequence: CASSQENSREKLFF.

The chain employs TRBV19 and TRBJ2-7; 11 nucleotides line up with TRBD2. J lost 7 bases, V lost 5 bases, and 4 bases had no gene match. Germline CDR1 and CDR2: LNHDA and SQIVND (reference sequence). CDR3 length equals 13 residues. CDR3 DNA: TGTGCCAGTAGTGGGGGACTAGCGGCTGAGCAGTACTTC. Translating it yields CASSGGLAAEQYF.

The chain links TRBV28 to TRBJ2-7; possibly TRBD1 for D (6 bases). Germline CDR1 and CDR2: MDHEN and SYDVKM. This CDR3 spans 13 amino acids. Trimming cost V 6 bases and J 3 bases, with 12 bases left between them. The CDR3 DNA reads as TGTGCCAGCAGAATGCCAGGGGACTACGAGCAGTACTTC. As protein: CASRMPGDYEQYF.

This chain connects TRBV18 to TRBJ2-3; the match to TRBD1 covers 7 bases. The length of the CDR3 is 15 residues. With V trimmed by 4 bases and J by 1 base, 5 bases remained unmatched. Germline CDR1 and CDR2: KGHSH and LQKENI. The CDR3 region is CASSQVTGRTDTQYF. In nucleotides, the CDR3 is TGTGCCAGCTCACAGGTGACAGGGCGCACAGATACGCAGTATTTT.

The chain couples TRBV19 to TRBJ1-5; 8 bases fit TRBD1. Germline loops: CDR1 LNHDA, CDR2 SQIVND (reference sequence). The CDR3 covers 16 residues. Trimming at V came to 6 bases and at J to 5 bases, leaving 12 bases not matched to a gene. Here the CDR3 reads CASRITGGHGHQPQHF. The CDR3 nucleotides read TGTGCCAGTAGGATCACAGGGGGACACGGTCATCAGCCCCAGCATTTT.

The V and J genes are TRBV7-9 and TRBJ2-1, with D tentatively TRBD2 (5 bases). This CDR3 has 12 amino acids. Trimming took off 2 bases at V and 12 bases at J, with 11 bases between the two ends. Germline V gives CDR1 SEHNR, CDR2 FQNEAQ (reference sequence). The CDR3 nucleotides read TGTGCCAGCAGCTTAACCGGGGATGGGCAGTTCTTC. Protein product: CASSLTGDGQFF.

The chain recombines TRBV9 with TRBJ2-1; 8 positions match TRBD2. In germline, CDR1 is SGDLS, CDR2 YYNGEE. The CDR3 length is 15 residues. V was pared by 4 bases and J by 7 bases, with 10 bases of the junction left unmatched. CDR3 sequence: CASSSSGTGGNEQFF. CDR3 sequence (DNA): TGTGCCAGCAGCTCCTCCGGGACGGGGGGGAATGAGCAGTTCTTC.

The V and J genes are TRBV19 and TRBJ1-2, with D perhaps TRBD1 (5 bases). Germline CDR1 reads LNHDA; CDR2 reads SQIVND (reference sequence). This CDR3 contains 15 residues. V dropped 6 bases and J dropped 1 base, with 15 bases sitting between them. This chain's CDR3 is CASRSRWTSNYGYTF. The CDR3 coding sequence is TGTGCCAGTAGAAGCCGTTGGACAAGTAACTATGGCTACACCTTC.

This chain uses TRBV5-1 with TRBJ2-7; 8 nucleotides agree with TRBD2. The CDR3 loop spans 15 amino acids. V lost 2 bases to trimming and J lost 3 bases; unmatched junction nucleotides: 7. Germline V gene sequence: CDR1 SGHRS, CDR2 YFSETQ. The CDR3 reads CASSFVGLANYEQYF. In nucleotides, the CDR3 is TGCGCCAGCAGCTTTGTAGGACTAGCCAACTACGAGCAGTACTTC.

As concerns this clone: This sample also contains other DNA sequences that code for the same CDR3. V usage is TRBV6-5 and J usage is TRBJ2-1; TRBD2 aligns across 10 bases. J lost 4 bases, V lost 4 bases, and 4 bases had no gene match. The CDR3 covers 15 residues. The germline gives CDR1 MNHEY, CDR2 SVGAGI. The CDR3 here is CASSSLAGRYNEQFF. DNA for the CDR3: TGTGCCAGCAGTTCACTAGCGGGGAGGTACAATGAGCAGTTCTTC.

This chain connects TRBV7-2 to TRBJ2-7, with D perhaps TRBD1 (6 bases). The CDR3 covers 16 residues. V lost 6 bases, J lost 0 bases, and 18 bases lay in between. Germline loops: CDR1 SGHTA, CDR2 FQGNSA. The DNA for the CDR3 is TGTGCCAGCAGTCTCCAGGGGCTAGGAGGCTCCTACGAGCAGTACTTC. It yields the protein CASSLQGLGGSYEQYF.

The rearrangement joins TRBV2 to TRBJ2-3; 12 nucleotides line up with TRBD2. The germline CDR1 and CDR2 sequences are SNHLY and FYNNEI. This CDR3 comprises 15 residues. J gave up 5 bases and V 5 bases, and 5 bases lay outside the gene matches. The CDR3 reads CASSRTSGTLDTQYF. The CDR3 DNA follows: TGTGCCAGCAGTAGGACTAGCGGGACTCTAGATACGCAGTATTTT.

This sequence joins TRBV28 and TRBJ1-5, with 8 bases identical to TRBD1. Trimming took 7 bases from V and 5 from J; bases not matched to a gene: 10. Germline V gene sequence: CDR1 MDHEN, CDR2 SYDVKM. CDR3 length: 15 residues. This CDR3 reads CASTSIQGAYQPQHF. CDR3 DNA sequence: TGTGCCAGCACTTCTATCCAGGGGGCCTATCAGCCCCAGCATTTT.